This T cell receptor (beta chain) was sequenced during a study of T-cell memory formation after mild COVID-19. Study-level results: CD4+ clones that contracted lay mainly in CM and EM; CD8+ ones lay in EMRA.

This clonotype has only a few counts. The antigen is undetermined. TCRdb ran MiXCR on the 5' RACE reads and lists one entry per CDR3 protein. Among roughly 200,000 distinct CDR3 sequences listed, 15% to 20% were seen once. This clonotype was sampled from an adult woman who had mild COVID-19 (a few samples of this study predate the infection). Cell type and time point are not known. Sequencing used PBMCs or a T cell subset sorted from them (not recorded which).

The CDR3: CASSLASYPGTDTQYF. The CDR3 coding sequence is TGCGCCAGCAGCTTGGCTAGCTACCCGGGAACAGATACGCAGTATTTT. The chain links TRBV5-1 to TRBJ2-3; D is possibly TRBD2 (5 bases). CDR1 and CDR2 from the germline V gene are SGHRS and YFSETQ. Trimming removed 0 bases at V and 3 bases at J, with 14 bases between. The CDR3 has 16 residues.